This TCR beta chain derives from a study of shared clonotypes between healthy human individuals. Study background: Each donor's CD4 naive and CD4 memory cells filled three plates apiece, CD8 naive two, and CD8 memory one. Notes on the study in general: A reduction in generation probabilities was seen for non-shared clonotypes relative to those shared by all four donors. Four donors held about 5% of naive CD4 clonotypes in common. Researchers found naive subsets generally carried larger estimated richness than memory subsets.

V gave up 4 bases and J gave up 5 bases; unmatched junction bases: 15. The CDR3 totals 17 residues. Germline V gives CDR1 GTSNPN, CDR2 SVGIG (reference sequence). TCRdb's table, derived via immunoSEQ multiplex PCR, lists solely in-frame clones and lacks some. Among 2 million to 2.5 million clones listed, 95% were seen once. Note on this clone: The antigen is not known.

The rearrangement links TRBV30 to TRBJ2-2; 8 bases map to TRBD1. Source material: naive CD4+ T cells sorted from blood. Subset in this sample: CD45RA+ positively selected. This sequence was found in a man younger than 35 in good health. For the CDR3, the DNA is TGTGCCTGGACCCGGTACGGTGGGACAGGCGGGACCGGGGAGCTGTTTTTT. Protein product: CAWTRYGGTGGTGELFF.